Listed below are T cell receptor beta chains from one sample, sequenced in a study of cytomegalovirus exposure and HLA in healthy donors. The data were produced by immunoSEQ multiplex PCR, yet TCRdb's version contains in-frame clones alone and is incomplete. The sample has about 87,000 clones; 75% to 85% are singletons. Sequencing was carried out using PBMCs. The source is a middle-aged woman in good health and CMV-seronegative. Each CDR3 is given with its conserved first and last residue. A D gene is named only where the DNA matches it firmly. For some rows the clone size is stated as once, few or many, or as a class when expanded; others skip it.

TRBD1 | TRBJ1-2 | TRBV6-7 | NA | TGTGCCAGCAGTTACTTTCTATCCGACAGGGGCATTGGGGGCTACCCCTTC | CASSYFLSDRGIGGYPF
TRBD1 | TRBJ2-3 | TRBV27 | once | TGTGCCAGCAGTTTTACAGGGGGCCAAACAGATACGCAGTATTTT | CASSFTGGQTDTQYF
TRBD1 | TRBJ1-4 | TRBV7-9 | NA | TGTGCCAGCAGCTTACCGGGACAGACTGAAAAACTGTTTTTT | CASSLPGQTEKLFF
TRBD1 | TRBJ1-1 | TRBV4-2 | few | TGTGCCAGCAGCCAACGACAGGGCTCTGAAGCTTTCTTT | CASSQRQGSEAFF
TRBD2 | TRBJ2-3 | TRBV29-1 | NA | TGCAGCGTCCTATCTAGCGGGGGTAGCACAGATACGCAGTATTTT | CSVLSSGGSTDTQYF
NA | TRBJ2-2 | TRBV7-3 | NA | TGTGCCAGCAGCTTCTCAGGTTCTGCCGGGGAGCTGTTTTTT | CASSFSGSAGELFF
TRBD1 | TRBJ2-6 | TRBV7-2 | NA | TGTGCCAGCAGCCGAGACAGGGCTGGGGCCAACGTCCTGACTTTC | CASSRDRAGANVLTF
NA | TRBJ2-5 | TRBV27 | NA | TGTGCCAGCTCCCGCCCCGGGGTGGAGACCCAGTACTTC | CASSRPGVETQYF
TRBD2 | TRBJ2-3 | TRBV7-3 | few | TGTGCCAGCAGCGTTGGGACTAGCGTTCTAGATACGCAGTATTTT | CASSVGTSVLDTQYF
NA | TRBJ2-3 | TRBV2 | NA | TGTGCCAGCAAGGAGGACCGCACAGATACGCAGTATTTT | CASKEDRTDTQYF
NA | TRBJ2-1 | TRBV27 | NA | TGTGCCAGCAGTTTACAGGGTTTTTTAAATGAGCAGTTCTTC | CASSLQGFLNEQFF
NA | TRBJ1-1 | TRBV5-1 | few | TGCGCCAGCAGCTTGGCCCGGACAGAGGCTGAAGCTTTCTTT | CASSLARTEAEAFF
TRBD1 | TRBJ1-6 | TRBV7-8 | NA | TGTGCCAGCAGCTTAGCGAGACAGGGGTCAGGCTCCTATAATTCACCCCTCCACTTT | CASSLARQGSGSYNSPLHF
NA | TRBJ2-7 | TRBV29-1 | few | TGCAGCGCTGAAGGACACGGGGGAGTCGAGCAGTACTTC | CSAEGHGGVEQYF
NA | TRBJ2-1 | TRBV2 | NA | TGTGCCAGCAGTGGAGACTACAATGAGCAGTTCTTC | CASSGDYNEQFF
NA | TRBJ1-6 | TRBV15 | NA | TGTGCCACCAGCAGAAGGACAGACAATAATTCACCCCTCCACTTT | CATSRRTDNNSPLHF